This T cell receptor beta chain was captured by sequencing in a study of T cell changes during pregnancy in multiple sclerosis (dated by TCRdb to about 2019). For context, the study as a whole: Changes in the T cell repertoire over the course of pregnancy were examined in this study in women with multiple sclerosis.

The method behind the library was the immunoSEQ multiplex PCR assay. TCRdb's version of the immuneACCESS table is confined to in-frame rearrangements and falls short of the full clone set. An unresolved V gene accounts for under half of the shortfall where checked; the remainder is of unknown origin. A total of more than 25,000 clones appear in this sample, 87% of them only once. The ten biggest clones cover about 9.5% of the sample. A word on this clone: Its antigen has not been determined. Base qualities are not recorded, but no much larger clone differs from it by a single base.

The germline V gene provides CDR1 MNHEY and CDR2 SVGAGI. Trimmed from V: 0 bases; trimmed from J: 3 bases; junction bases lacking a gene match: 2. The CDR3 holds 16 amino acids from the cysteine to the phenylalanine. Of all the DNA, just the CDR3 is kept, 48 bases in frame from base 1. This TCR was sampled from a female donor with multiple sclerosis, enrolled in a pregnancy study. This receptor chain uses TRBV6-5 and TRBJ2-1; a stretch of 10 junction bases matches TRBD2. Sequencing was performed on CD8+ T cells from peripheral blood mononuclear cells, taken in the first trimester of pregnancy. The DNA sequence is given as TGTGCCAGCAGTTACTCGGGACTAGCGAACTACAATGAGCAGTTCTTC. It specifies CASSYSGLANYNEQFF.